This TCR beta chain is from a study of beta chain features in type 1 diabetes (dated by TCRdb to the late 2010s). As for the study more broadly: No differences in mean age, gender distribution, total cell number or subset yield were found between patients and healthy donors. A total of 90 million to 120 million sorted cells were examined across all samples, and a strong correlation was observed between cell number per subset and RNA yield. The study compared the TCRB repertoires of sorted circulating CD4+ T cell subsets in recently diagnosed type 1 diabetes patients with those in matched healthy donors. Regulatory and stem cell-like memory subsets were obtained from only 8 patients and about 8 healthy donors, while naive and central memory subsets were obtained from all 28 donors.

A single peripheral blood draw of about 116 mL on average was collected from each donor into heparinised tubes. A BD FACSAria II was used to sort naive, central memory, regulatory and stem cell-like memory CD4+ T cells with a panel that included CD45RO, CCR7, CD25, CD127, CD95 and CD27. Purity was above 95% for every sorted population. PBMCs were separated immediately by Lymphoprep density gradient centrifugation and were stained directly, without being cultured. So that batch effects would be minimized, each experiment stained and sorted samples in pairs, pairing one healthy donor with one patient. The High Capacity cDNA Reverse Transcription Kit was used to reverse transcribe all of the isolated RNA, meaning that expressed TCRB transcripts were what got sequenced. Deep immunoSEQ sequencing was performed on naive, central memory and regulatory T cell samples, with an average of about 4 million total reads per sample. Sorted cells were lysed in RLT buffer, and RNA was extracted using DNase-treated RNeasy Micro or Mini kits according to cell number. To prevent cross-contamination, every cell subset was processed on its own, while patient and healthy donor samples were processed together. TCRB sequences were amplified from cDNA with the immunoSEQ multiplex PCR, producing 87-bp fragments spanning the CDR3 region. Sequencing of the amplicons was performed on the Illumina HiSeq platform. The original methods were these. PCR bias was corrected computationally using synthetic template baselines, and reads within Hamming distance 2 were collapsed, with unmergeable singletons discarded. Reads were aligned against IMGT so that V, D and J genes, CDR3 length and insertions or deletions at six rearrangement sites could be assigned. Within each subset, clonotype counts were normalized to sorted cell number, and only after that were true diversity and Gini coefficients computed with the tcR R package. The overlap coefficient, calculated on TCRB nucleotide sequences, was used to quantify repertoire sharing. As a proxy for the pre-selection repertoire, out-of-frame TCRB sequences from naive cells were analyzed. In TCRdb, the immuneACCESS table is reduced to in-frame sequences with V and J assigned. These tables do not hold every clone; where another copy was compared, an unresolved V gene accounts for under half, and the others remain unexplained. Clone size and V and J calls were adopted from that table, with D and trimming inferred from the DNA. This sample has 250,000 to 350,000 clones in its table, and around 10% of those were observed once. 0.015% of the sample comes from the top ten.

Overall study outcomes, separate from this receptor: At VDJ recombination sites, patients with type 1 diabetes made fewer insertions and deleted more nucleotides, a pattern implying thymic rearrangement abnormalities. HLA sub-analyses involved small numbers of individuals, so any influence of HLA type on TCRB rearrangement remained unresolved. Shorter templates might have been favored by PCR, but patient and control samples were amplified and corrected together, so both groups would have been affected equally by any skew. Because cDNA rather than genomic DNA was sequenced, highly expressing activated cells could have been over-represented, although no difference in activation and CD3 levels was found between groups. Naive, central memory and regulatory TCRB repertoires appeared to be more similar among patients than among healthy donors. In all four CD4+ subsets, TCRB CDR3 length was moderately but significantly shorter in type 1 diabetes patients.

The CDR3, cysteine through phenylalanine, is 14 amino acids long. This entry keeps only the CDR3 DNA: 42 bases, framed from base 1. Cut back by 9 bases and 5 bases, the V and J ends lie 20 bases apart. Sequences SGHNT (CDR1) and YYREEE (CDR2) are obtained from the germline V gene (reference sequence). Only a few counts were recorded for this clone. It has no known antigen specificity. No much larger clonotype is one base removed from it; base qualities were not supplied. The receptor comes from a young woman in good health. The sample taken for sequencing was naive CD4+ T cells from blood. The label giving this sample's cell subset or site can be read as: true naive CD4+ T cells. Here the chain combines TRBV5-4 and TRBJ2-5, and TRBD2 may be the D gene, going by 5 matching bases. The base sequence is TGTGCCACCGCCAATCGGGGTTTCCGGGAGACCCAGTACTTC. Its translation reads: CATANRGFRETQYF.